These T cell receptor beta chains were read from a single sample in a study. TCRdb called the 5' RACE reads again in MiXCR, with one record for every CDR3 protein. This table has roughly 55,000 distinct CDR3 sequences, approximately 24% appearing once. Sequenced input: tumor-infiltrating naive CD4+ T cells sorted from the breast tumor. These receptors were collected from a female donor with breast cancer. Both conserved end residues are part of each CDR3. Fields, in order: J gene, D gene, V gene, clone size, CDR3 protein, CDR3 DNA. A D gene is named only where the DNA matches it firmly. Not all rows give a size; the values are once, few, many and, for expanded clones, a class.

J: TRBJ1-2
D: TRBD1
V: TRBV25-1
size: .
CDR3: CASSEPTGTGYGYTF
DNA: TGTGCCAGCAGTGAGCCCACCGGGACAGGGTATGGCTACACCTTC

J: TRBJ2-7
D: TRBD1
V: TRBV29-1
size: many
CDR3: CSVGKGQAHEQYF
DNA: TGCAGCGTTGGGAAGGGACAGGCCCACGAGCAGTACTTC

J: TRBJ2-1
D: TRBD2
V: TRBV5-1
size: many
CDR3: CASSSGTSGTNEQFF
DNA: TGCGCCAGCAGTTCCGGGACTAGCGGGACAAATGAGCAGTTCTTC

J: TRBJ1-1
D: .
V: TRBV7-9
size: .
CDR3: CASSTAPGDEAFF
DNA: TGTGCCAGCAGCACCGCGCCGGGGGATGAAGCTTTCTTT

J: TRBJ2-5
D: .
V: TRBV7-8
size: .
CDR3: CASSLGDQETQYF
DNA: TGTGCCAGCAGCTTAGGGGACCAAGAGACCCAGTACTTC

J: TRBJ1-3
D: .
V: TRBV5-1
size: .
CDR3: CASSLGQTSGNTIYF
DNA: TGCGCCAGCAGCTTGGGGCAGACCTCTGGAAACACCATATATTTT

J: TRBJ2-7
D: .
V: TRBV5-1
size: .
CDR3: CASSLAQGYEQYF
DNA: TGCGCCAGCAGCTTGGCACAGGGTTACGAGCAGTACTTC

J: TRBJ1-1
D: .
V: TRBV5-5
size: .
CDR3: CASSLGRGRVNTEAFF
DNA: TGTGCCAGCAGCTTGGGCCGAGGGAGAGTGAACACTGAAGCTTTCTTT

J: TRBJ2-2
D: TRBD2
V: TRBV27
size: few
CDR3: CASSFRAGGTGELFF
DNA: TGTGCCAGCAGTTTCAGAGCGGGAGGTACCGGGGAGCTGTTTTTT

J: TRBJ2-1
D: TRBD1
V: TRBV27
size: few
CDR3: CASSLAAGGEQFF
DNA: TGTGCCAGCAGTTTAGCGGCAGGGGGTGAGCAGTTCTTC

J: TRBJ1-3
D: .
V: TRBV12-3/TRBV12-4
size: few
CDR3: CASSYFSGNTIYF
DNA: TGTGCCAGCAGTTACTTCTCTGGAAACACCATATATTTT

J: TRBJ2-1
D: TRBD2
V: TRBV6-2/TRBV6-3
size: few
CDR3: CASSETILLAASYNEQFF
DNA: TGTGCCAGCAGTGAAACTATCTTACTAGCGGCCTCCTACAATGAGCAGTTCTTC

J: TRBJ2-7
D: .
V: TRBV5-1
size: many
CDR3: CASSSGNSYEQYF
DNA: TGCGCCAGCAGCTCCGGGAACTCATACGAGCAGTACTTC

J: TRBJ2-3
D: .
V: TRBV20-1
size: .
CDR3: CSARGRLVLRTDTQYF
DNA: TGCAGTGCTAGAGGGAGACTAGTTTTGAGGACAGATACGCAGTATTTT

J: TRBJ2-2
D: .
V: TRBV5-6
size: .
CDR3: CASSFGEAGELFF
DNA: TGTGCCAGCAGCTTCGGGGAAGCCGGGGAGCTGTTTTTT

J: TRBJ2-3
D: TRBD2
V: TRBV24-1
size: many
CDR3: CATSDRLTSGRARDTQYF
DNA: TGTGCCACCAGTGATCGCTTGACTAGCGGGAGGGCCAGGGATACGCAGTATTTT

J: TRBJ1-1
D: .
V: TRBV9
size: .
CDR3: CASSVGPLNTGAFF
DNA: TGTGCCAGCAGCGTAGGTCCCCTGAACACTGGAGCTTTCTTT